Each of the 28 T cell receptor beta chains below was sequenced from the same sample in a study of T cells in women clearing cervical HPV infection. Data came from immunoSEQ multiplex PCR; TCRdb stores just in-frame clones and leaves some out. The data include 25,000 to 35,000 clones; the top ten clones carry 2.8%. The sequenced sample was blood buffy coat. Receptors were obtained from a woman aged 18 to 75 with a cervical HPV16 infection that either progressed to CIN3+ or cleared (not recorded which).

In regard to this clone: The read terminates 3 residues ahead of where the CDR3 ends, so the germline J gene completes it. J is TRBJ1-3 and V is TRBV2; 7 nucleotides agree with TRBD1. CDR1 and CDR2 from the germline V gene are SNHLY and FYNNEI. The CDR3 spans 14 residues. V was clipped by 7 bases and J by 1 base; unmatched bases: 4. The CDR3 is CASKLRGSGNTIYF. The CDR3 bases that were read are TGTGCCAGCAAACTCAGGGGGTCTGGAAACACC.

The CDR3 loop is CASGATGWTEAFF. CDR3 bases read: TGTGCTAGTGGCGCGACAGGGTGGACTGAA. The rearrangement joins TRBV12-5 to TRBJ1-1, with TRBD1 identical over 7 bases. With the read ending 3 residues before the CDR3 end, the germline J gene is used to fill in that end. CDR3 length: 13 residues. V shed 6 bases and J 5 bases; nucleotides not matched to a gene: 6. Germline-derived CDR1 and CDR2 are LGHNT and FRNRAP. Complete variable domain (other parts from reference TRBV12-5 and TRBJ1-1): DARVTQTPRHKVTEMGQEVTMRCQPILGHNTVFWYRQTMMQGLELLAYFRNRAPLDDSGMPKDRFSAEMPDATLATLKIQPSEPRDSAVYFCASGATGWTEAFFGQGTRLTVV.

As to this clone: The read ends 3 residues early relative to the CDR3; the germline J gene fills the gap. The genes are TRBV7-9 and TRBJ1-2; the D is unclear. This CDR3 is 13 amino acids long. Germline V gene lookup returns CDR1 SEHNR and CDR2 FQNEAQ (reference sequence). The CDR3 reads CASSLAGDYGYTF. CDR3 DNA, as far as it was read: TGTGCCAGCAGCTTAGCCGGGGATTACGGC.

About this clone: With the read ending 3 residues before the CDR3 end, the germline J gene is used to fill in that end. This chain uses TRBV6-2 or TRBV6-3 with TRBJ1-5; D gene ambiguous. The V gene's germline CDR1 is MNHEY and CDR2 SVGEGT. The CDR3 has 13 residues. V lost 2 bases and J lost 3, with 5 bases in between. The CDR3 is CASSYGPNQPQHF. CDR3 DNA, as far as it was read: TGTGCCAGCAGTTACGGGCCCAATCAGCCC.

Incomplete CDR3 DNA: TGTGCCTGGAGTGCCTGGGGCGACACTGAA. It yields the protein CAWSAWGDTE. The complete CDR3 reads CAWSAWGDTEAFF. The chain couples TRBV30 to TRBJ1-1; TRBD1 is a possible D gene (5 bases). The read ends 3 residues before the CDR3 terminus; that terminus is restored from the germline J gene. The CDR3 covers 13 residues. Germline V gene data show CDR1 as GTSNPN and CDR2 as SVGIG (reference sequence). V gave up 1 base and J gave up 3 bases, with 9 bases separating them.

Notes on this clone: Sequencing ends 3 residues short of the CDR3 end; the germline J gene provides the rest. This chain links TRBV29-1 with TRBJ1-2; D possibly corresponds to TRBD1 (6 bases). V was cut by 3 bases and J by 7 bases, with 12 bases left in between. Per the germline V gene, CDR1 is SQVTM and CDR2 is ANQGSEA. The CDR3 has 12 residues. CDR3 protein: CSVDPGASGYTF. The DNA read from the CDR3 is TGCAGCGTTGATCCAGGGGCCTCTGGC.

Note on this clone: With the read ending 3 residues before the CDR3 end, the germline J gene is used to fill in that end. The genes are TRBV4-1 and TRBJ1-5; no definite D call. CDR1 MGHRA and CDR2 YSYEKL come from the germline V gene. The CDR3 consists of 14 residues. V was cut by 1 base and J by 1 base, with 5 bases left in between. The covered CDR3 bases are TGCGCCAGCAGCCAAGGTCAGAGCAATCAGCCC. This encodes CASSQGQSNQP. The full CDR3 reads CASSQGQSNQPQHF.

CDR3 sequence: CASSPERQPNTEAFF. The sequenced CDR3 bases are TGCGCCAGCAGCCCAGAGAGACAGCCGAACACTGAA. The chain joins TRBV5-1 to TRBJ1-1; D perhaps matches TRBD1 (5 bases). The read terminates 3 residues ahead of where the CDR3 ends, so the germline J gene completes it. The CDR3 is 15 residues long. V was trimmed by 4 bases and J by 1 base, leaving 14 bases between them. Germline CDR1 and CDR2: SGHRS and YFSETQ.

In regard to this clone: With the read ending 3 residues before the CDR3 end, the germline J gene is used to fill in that end. This chain uses TRBV5-1 with TRBJ2-1; D might be TRBD1 (6 bases). Germline V CDR1 and CDR2: SGHRS, YFSETQ. The V end lost 0 bases, the J end lost 2 bases, and 12 bases lay between the germline ends. This CDR3 comprises 16 residues. CDR3 DNA (partial): TGCGCCAGCAGCTTGGCCTATAACAGGGCCTACAATGAG. This codes for CASSLAYNRAYNE. The entire CDR3 protein reads CASSLAYNRAYNEQFF.

Concerning this clone: The read ends 3 residues before the CDR3 terminus; that terminus is restored from the germline J gene. V and J are TRBV6-4 and TRBJ2-2, with D maybe TRBD1 (5 bases). This CDR3 has 14 residues. V gave up 4 bases and J gave up 1 base, with 7 bases separating them. Germline V CDR1 and CDR2: MRHNA, SNTAGT. The sequenced CDR3 bases are TGTGCCAGCAGTGCAACAGGGAACACCGGGGAG. As protein: CASSATGNTGE. In full, the CDR3 is CASSATGNTGELFF.

Of note for this clone: The read falls 3 residues short of the CDR3 end, and the missing part is taken from the germline J gene. The chain is built from TRBV4-1 and TRBJ1-2; weak D call: TRBD1 (5 bases). The CDR3 runs 16 residues. Germline lookup yields CDR1 MGHRA and CDR2 YSYEKL. V was pared by 1 base and J by 7 bases, with 19 bases between. Incomplete CDR3 DNA: TGCGCCAGCAGCCAAGGCGACAGACAAGGCGGGGGTGGC. Protein sequence: CASSQGDRQGGGG. The whole CDR3 is CASSQGDRQGGGGYTF.

Points on this clone: The read terminates 3 residues before the CDR3 end, so the remaining end is supplied by the germline J gene. The V gene is TRBV27, the J gene TRBJ2-5, with TRBD1 matching 8 bases. Germline lookup yields CDR1 MNHEY and CDR2 SMNVEV (reference sequence). Trimming removed 5 bases from V and 5 bases from J; junction bases left unmatched: 7. The CDR3 consists of 14 residues. The CDR3 region is CASSRQGARETQYF. The part of the CDR3 DNA that was read is TGTGCCAGCAGTCGCCAGGGGGCCAGGGAGACC.

Remarks on this clone: A read error may produce the germline difference seen at one junction end. The CDR3 goes on 3 residues after the read ends, and that part is filled in from the germline J gene. The chain couples TRBV6-1 to TRBJ1-5, with 8 positions matching TRBD1. Per the germline V gene, CDR1 is MNHNS and CDR2 is SASEGT. The CDR3 covers 15 residues. Here the CDR3 reads CASREDRGYAQPQHF. Partial CDR3 DNA: TGTGCCAGCAGGGAAGACAGGGGTTATGCTCAGCCC.

CDR3 DNA, as far as it was read: TGTGCCAGCAGTGGACTAGCGGGAGTTGGCACAGATACG. Protein sequence: CASSGLAGVGTDT. The complete CDR3 protein is CASSGLAGVGTDTQYF. The chain carries TRBV6-4 and TRBJ2-3, with TRBD2 matching over 12 bases. The read terminates 3 residues before the CDR3 end, so the remaining end is supplied by the germline J gene. The CDR3 is made up of 16 amino acids. V trimming: 4 bases; J trimming: 1 base; junction bases outside the gene matches: 3. Germline loops: CDR1 MRHNA, CDR2 SNTAGT.

On this clone itself: The read ends 3 residues early relative to the CDR3; the germline J gene fills the gap. V is TRBV18 and J is TRBJ2-3, with D perhaps matching TRBD1 (5 bases). The V gene's germline CDR1 is KGHSH and CDR2 LQKENI. The CDR3 contains 15 residues. Incomplete CDR3 DNA: TGTGCCAGCTCACCACCGATGAAAGGGGATGACACG. This gives the protein CASSPPMKGDDT. From start to end, the CDR3 is CASSPPMKGDDTQYF. Filled out from reference TRBV18 and TRBJ2-3, the complete variable domain reads NAGVMQNPRHLVRRRGQEARLRCSPMKGHSHVYWYRQLPEEGLKFMVYLQKENIIDESGMPKERFSAEFPKEGPSILRIQQVVRGDSAAYFCASSPPMKGDDTQYFGPGTRLTVL.

Comment on this clone: The sequenced fragment ends 3 residues before the CDR3 boundary, so the rest is inferred from the germline J gene. The chain carries TRBV5-1 and TRBJ2-3, with TRBD1 matching over 10 bases. CDR3 size: 16 residues. From germline, CDR1 is SGHRS and CDR2 YFSETQ. After removal of 1 base from V and 4 bases from J, the junction contained 6 bases not matched to a gene. The CDR3 is CASSLTAGTGADTQYF. Incomplete CDR3 DNA: TGCGCCAGCAGCTTGACGGCAGGGACAGGGGCAGATACG.

On this clone: The read terminates 3 residues ahead of where the CDR3 ends, so the germline J gene completes it. This chain connects TRBV7-2 to TRBJ2-7; D is undetermined. Germline V lookup: CDR1 SGHTA, CDR2 FQGNSA. The length of the CDR3 is 12 residues. V lost 3 bases, J lost 2 bases, and 5 bases lay in between. The CDR3 DNA, read in part, is TGTGCCAGCAGCTTCCCCACCTACGAG. It yields the protein CASSFPTYE. The full-length CDR3 reads as CASSFPTYEQYF.

Comments on this clone: The read falls 3 residues short of the CDR3 end, and the missing part is taken from the germline J gene. This rearrangement joins TRBV18 to TRBJ2-5; D may be TRBD1 (6 bases). The V and J ends lost 4 bases and 5 bases respectively, with 8 bases between them. The CDR3 spans 12 residues. Germline V gene data show CDR1 as KGHSH and CDR2 as LQKENI. The covered CDR3 bases are TGTGCCAGCTCACGACAGGCGGAGACC. Translating it yields CASSRQAET. The CDR3 as a whole reads CASSRQAETQYF.

Notes on this clone: The CDR3 end lies 3 residues beyond the end of the read and is filled in from the germline J gene. The rearrangement uses TRBV29-1 and TRBJ1-2; D possibly corresponds to TRBD1 (5 bases). Trimming cost V 3 bases and J 3 bases, with 17 bases left between them. In germline, CDR1 is SQVTM, CDR2 ANQGSEA. This CDR3 comprises 15 residues. The DNA read from the CDR3 is TGCAGCGTTGACTTGGAATGGGGCGCGGACTATGGC. Encoded protein: CSVDLEWGADYG. The entire CDR3 reads CSVDLEWGADYGYTF.

On this clone itself: With the read ending 3 residues before the CDR3 end, the germline J gene is used to fill in that end. The chain recombines TRBV19 with TRBJ1-1; D not resolved. Germline V gene data show CDR1 as LNHDA and CDR2 as SQIVND (reference sequence). With 1 base removed from V and 4 bases from J, the gap between germline ends came to 7 bases. This CDR3 has 13 amino acids. CDR3 sequence: CASSIVSSTEAFF. The part of the CDR3 DNA that was read is TGTGCCAGTAGTATAGTATCCAGCACTGAA. Using reference TRBV19 and TRBJ1-1 for the parts outside the CDR3, the full variable domain is DGGITQSPKYLFRKEGQNVTLSCEQNLNHDAMYWYRQDPGQGLRLIYYSQIVNDFQKGDIAEGYSVSREKKESFPLTVTSAQKNPTAFYLCASSIVSSTEAFFGQGTRLTVV.

About this clone: The read comes to an end 3 residues before the CDR3 does, leaving the germline J gene to fill in the end. This sequence joins TRBV7-9 and TRBJ2-1, with 14 bases that match TRBD2. CDR3 length: 15 amino acids. The germline V gene has CDR1 SEHNR and CDR2 FQNEAQ (reference sequence). The V and J ends lost 5 bases and 4 bases, in that order; junction bases with no gene match: 1. The CDR3 DNA, read in part, is TGTGCCAGCAGCCGGACTAGCGGGAGGTACAATGAG. Protein product: CASSRTSGRYNE. From start to end, the CDR3 is CASSRTSGRYNEQFF.

Concerning this clone: The read terminates 3 residues before the CDR3 end, so the remaining end is supplied by the germline J gene. This chain joins TRBV9 and TRBJ2-1; 11 positions match TRBD1. CDR1 SGDLS and CDR2 YYNGEE come from the germline V gene. V was clipped by 0 bases and J by 8 bases; unmatched bases: 7. The CDR3 is made up of 16 amino acids. The CDR3 sequence is CASSVAGTGGIDEQFF. Partial CDR3 DNA: TGTGCCAGCAGCGTAGCCGGGACAGGGGGGATCGATGAG.

In the case of this clone: The read terminates 3 residues before the CDR3 end, so the remaining end is supplied by the germline J gene. The chain joins TRBV5-6 to TRBJ2-3, with D possibly TRBD2 on 7 matching bases. The CDR3 has 14 amino acids. CDR1 is SGHDT and CDR2 is YYEEEE in the germline V gene. The V gene lost 7 bases and the J gene lost 0 bases, with 12 bases spanning the gap. The CDR3 sequence is CASARGPSTDTQYF. Partial CDR3 DNA: TGTGCCAGCGCGCGGGGGCCGAGCACAGATACG.

The CDR3 spells CASSHTGGDYGYTF. CDR3 DNA (partial): TGTGCCAGCAGCCATACCGGCGGGGACTATGGC. The chain is built from TRBV7-9 and TRBJ1-2; D gene unclear. The read comes to an end 3 residues before the CDR3 does, leaving the germline J gene to fill in the end. The CDR3 covers 14 residues. Germline-derived CDR1 and CDR2 are SEHNR and FQNEAQ (reference sequence). V was shortened by 5 bases and J by 3 bases, with 13 bases between the two germline ends.

In the case of this clone: The read stops 3 residues short of the end of the CDR3; the missing end is completed from the germline J gene. J is TRBJ1-6 and V is TRBV7-2, with 8 bases matching TRBD1. This CDR3 comprises 14 residues. J gave up 5 bases and V 5 bases, and 2 bases lay outside the gene matches. The V gene's germline CDR1 is SGHTA and CDR2 FQGNSA. Partial CDR3 DNA: TGTGCCAGCAGCCTACAGGGGGATAATTCACCC. As protein: CASSLQGDNSP. The full CDR3 reads CASSLQGDNSPLHF.

On this clone: The read halts 3 residues ahead of the CDR3 end, with the missing end drawn from the germline J gene. This chain links TRBV7-9 with TRBJ2-1; 7 bases are shared with TRBD1. This CDR3 is built from 15 residues. The V gene end was trimmed by 5 bases and the J gene end by 7 bases; junction bases not matched to a gene: 11. Germline assignment: CDR1 SEHNR and CDR2 FQNEAQ (reference sequence). Incomplete CDR3 DNA: TGTGCCAGCAGCAATCTCTTCGGCAGGGGGAATGAG. Its protein is CASSNLFGRGNE. In full, the CDR3 reads CASSNLFGRGNEQFF.

To note about this clone: The read stops 3 residues short of the end of the CDR3; the missing end is completed from the germline J gene. The chain couples TRBV10-3 to TRBJ2-2; no clear D gene. Looked up from germline, CDR1 is ENHRY and CDR2 is SYGVKD. Trimming left V 5 bases short and J 6 bases short, with 10 bases between. The CDR3 is 13 residues long. CDR3 DNA, as far as it was read: TGTGCCATCAGTCCCCGTATCGCCGGGGAG. Translated, it gives CAISPRIAGE. The CDR3 as a whole reads CAISPRIAGELFF.

On this clone itself: Read sequence stops 3 residues before the CDR3 end, and the germline J gene provides the missing end. This chain uses TRBV7-6 with TRBJ2-5; D ambiguous. The CDR3 covers 12 residues. Looked up from germline, CDR1 is SGHVS and CDR2 is FNYEAQ. The ends were cut back, 3 bases at V and 6 bases at J, with 8 bases in the middle. The CDR3 sequence is CASSLGAKTQYF. CDR3 DNA, as far as it was read: TGTGCCAGCAGCTTGGGCGCAAAGACC.